The clone carrying this T cell receptor (beta chain) was observed many times. The source of the sample is a study of Graves' ophthalmopathy and Graves' hyperthyroidism. Each diagnosis was determined on the basis of clinical symptoms, serum thyroxine, TRAb, thyroid ultrasound and orbital computed tomography. The CDR3 covers 15 residues. With V trimmed by 1 base and J by 5 bases, 5 bases remained unmatched. CDR1 is SGHAT, CDR2 FQNNGV, per germline. Amplified TCR beta CDR3 regions were obtained using RNA transcripts as template. HTBI primers were employed in first-round RT-PCR, then a second-round multiplex PCR followed. A single record per CDR3 protein comes from TCRdb applying MiXCR to the multiplex PCR reads. The table lists approximately 460,000 distinct CDR3 sequences, around an eighth of them singletons, with around 9.8% in the top ten.

The V and J genes are TRBV11-2 and TRBJ2-5; 9 positions match TRBD2. This TCR was sampled from a woman between 25 and 40 years old with Graves' ophthalmopathy. Material: blood. CDR3 region: CASSLGRGGRETQYF. The CDR3 bases are TGTGCCAGCAGCTTAGGGCGGGGGGGCCGCGAGACCCAGTACTTC.